The clone carrying this T cell receptor (beta chain) showed up just a few times. This sample was taken from a study of blood T cells in healthy people across ages. Sample-barcoded 5' priming and a J-beta primer mix drove a second PCR of roughly 7 to 11 cycles. MiXCR, run by TCRdb on the 5' RACE reads, gives a single entry per CDR3 protein. The data contain roughly 1.9 million distinct CDR3 sequences, roughly two fifths of them singletons. Germline loops: CDR1 MNHEY, CDR2 SMNVEV (reference sequence). This CDR3 spans 16 amino acids. V was cut by 6 bases and J by 1 base, with 15 bases left in between. The chain combines TRBV27 with TRBJ2-2; no definite D call. Sequencing was performed on blood. This receptor was identified in a human donor in good health. The CDR3 DNA reads as TGTGCCAGCAGCCACGCGAGTTCCCAGAACACCGGGGAGCTGTTTTTT. The encoded protein is CASSHASSQNTGELFF.